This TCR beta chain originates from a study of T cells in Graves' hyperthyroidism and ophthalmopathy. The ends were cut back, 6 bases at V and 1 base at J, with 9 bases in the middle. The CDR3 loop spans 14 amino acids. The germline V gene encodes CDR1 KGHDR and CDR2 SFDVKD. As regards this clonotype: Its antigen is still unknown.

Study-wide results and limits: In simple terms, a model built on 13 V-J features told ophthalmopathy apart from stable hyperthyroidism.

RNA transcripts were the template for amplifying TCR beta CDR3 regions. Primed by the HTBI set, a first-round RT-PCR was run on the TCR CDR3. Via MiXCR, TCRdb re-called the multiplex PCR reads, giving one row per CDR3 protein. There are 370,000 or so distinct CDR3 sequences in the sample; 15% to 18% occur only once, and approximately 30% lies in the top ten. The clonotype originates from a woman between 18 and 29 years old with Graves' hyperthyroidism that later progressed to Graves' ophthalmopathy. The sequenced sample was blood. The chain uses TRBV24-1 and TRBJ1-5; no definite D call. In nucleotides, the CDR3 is TGTGCCACCAGTCTCGGCAGGAGCAATCAGCCCCAGCATTTT. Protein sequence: CATSLGRSNQPQHF.